This is a list of T cell receptor beta chains from one sample in a study of cytomegalovirus exposure and HLA in healthy donors. The protocol was immunoSEQ multiplex PCR, while the TCRdb copy is restricted to in-frame clones and leaves out a portion. Among approximately 120,000 clones listed, about two thirds were seen once. Sequencing input: PBMCs. Receptors were obtained from a woman in her 70s in good health and CMV-seropositive. The CDR3 runs from the conserved cysteine through the conserved F or W. Fields, in order: CDR3 protein, CDR3 DNA, D gene, J gene, clone size, CDR3 length, V gene. A D gene is named only where the DNA matches it firmly. Not all rows give a size; the values are once, few, many and, for expanded clones, a class.

CASSLGEGETQYF,TGTGCCAGCAGCTTGGGGGAGGGGGAGACCCAGTACTTC,TRBD2,TRBJ2-5,-,13,TRBV5-5
CASSFRLTGGYEQYF,TGTGCCAGCAGCTTCCGACTGACAGGGGGCTACGAGCAGTACTTC,TRBD1,TRBJ2-7,few,15,TRBV7-2
CASSFLGGLPQETQYF,TGCGCCAGCAGCTTTTTAGGTGGACTACCCCAAGAGACCCAGTACTTC,-,TRBJ2-5,few,16,TRBV5-1
CASSSGLASDTQYF,TGTGCCAGCAGTTCGGGACTAGCGTCAGATACGCAGTATTTT,TRBD2,TRBJ2-3,-,14,TRBV6-5
CASSLEAGTNTGELFF,TGCGCCAGCAGCTTGGAGGCGGGGACGAACACCGGGGAGCTGTTTTTT,-,TRBJ2-2,once,16,TRBV5-1
CASSGGGALLVTGELFF,TGTGCCAGCAGTGGGGGAGGAGCCCTTCTCGTTACCGGGGAGCTGTTTTTT,-,TRBJ2-2,-,17,TRBV6-1
CASRADSNQPQHF,TGTGCCAGCAGAGCTGATAGCAATCAGCCCCAGCATTTT,-,TRBJ1-5,-,13,TRBV6-6
CASSAGETQYF,TGTGCCAGTAGTGCGGGGGAGACCCAGTACTTC,-,TRBJ2-5,once,11,TRBV19
CASSSKQGYTF,TGTGCCAGCAGTTCGAAGCAAGGCTACACCTTC,-,TRBJ1-2,-,11,TRBV6-5
CASSEGLGQSYGYTF,TGTGCCAGCAGTGAAGGTCTGGGACAGAGCTATGGCTACACCTTC,TRBD1,TRBJ1-2,-,15,TRBV6-1
CASRPRGLTGELFF,TGTGCCAGCAGACCCAGGGGATTGACCGGGGAGCTGTTTTTT,-,TRBJ2-2,-,14,TRBV6-5
CAISGSPMSGGYTF,TGTGCCATCAGTGGCAGCCCCATGTCAGGGGGCTACACCTTC,-,TRBJ1-2,-,14,TRBV10-3
CASSSGQGNYGYTF,TGTGCCAGCAGCTCTGGACAGGGAAACTATGGCTACACCTTC,TRBD1,TRBJ1-2,-,14,TRBV6-6
CASGVLMAGNTIYF,TGTGCTAGTGGGGTACTGATGGCTGGAAACACCATATATTTT,-,TRBJ1-3,-,14,TRBV12-5
CASTGGEKLFF,TGTGCCAGCACCGGGGGTGAAAAACTGTTTTTT,-,TRBJ1-4,once,11,TRBV2
CASSPRGDYGYTF,TGTGCCAGCTCACCCCGGGGGGACTATGGCTACACCTTC,-,TRBJ1-2,-,13,TRBV18
CASTPSGEETQYF,TGTGCCAGCACCCCGAGCGGGGAAGAGACCCAGTACTTC,TRBD2,TRBJ2-5,-,13,TRBV6-6
CAWSVLGQGTNEKLFF,TGTGCCTGGAGTGTACTGGGACAGGGAACTAATGAAAAACTGTTTTTT,TRBD1,TRBJ1-4,-,16,TRBV30
CASSHGTTNTGELFF,TGTGCCAGCAGCCACGGGACAACGAACACCGGGGAGCTGTTTTTT,-,TRBJ2-2,-,15,TRBV5-4
CASSSLSLAGGDTQYF,TGTGCCAGCAGCTCCCTGTCGTTAGCGGGGGGGGATACGCAGTATTTT,TRBD2,TRBJ2-3,-,16,TRBV7-9
CASSRGGRFSETQYF,TGTGCCAGCAGTCGCGGGGGCCGGTTTTCCGAGACCCAGTACTTC,-,TRBJ2-5,-,15,TRBV21-1
CASSQFGTGGRYYGYTF,TGCGCCAGCAGCCAGTTTGGGACGGGGGGACGATACTATGGCTACACCTTC,-,TRBJ1-2,once,17,TRBV4-3
CASSTPSSGAFF,TGTGCCAGCAGCACCCCTTCCAGCGGAGCTTTCTTT,-,TRBJ1-1,-,12,TRBV5-6
CATRRAAQETQYF,TGTGCCACTCGTCGAGCGGCCCAAGAGACCCAGTACTTC,-,TRBJ2-5,-,13,TRBV18
CASSSSRGGGPTDTQYF,TGTGCCAGCAGCTCCTCCCGAGGCGGGGGTCCCACAGATACGCAGTATTTT,TRBD2,TRBJ2-3,-,17,TRBV9
CAISESRTGVNEQYF,TGTGCCATCAGTGAGTCTCGTACAGGGGTGAACGAGCAGTACTTC,TRBD1,TRBJ2-7,few,15,TRBV10-3
CAWSWDRNNSPLHF,TGTGCCTGGAGTTGGGACAGAAATAATTCACCCCTCCACTTT,TRBD1,TRBJ1-6,-,14,TRBV30
CAWSRTSGVTDTQYF,TGTGCCTGGAGCAGGACTAGCGGGGTCACAGATACGCAGTATTTT,TRBD2,TRBJ2-3,few,15,TRBV30
CASSSQQGGQPQHF,TGCGCCAGCAGTTCTCAGCAGGGGGGTCAGCCCCAGCATTTT,TRBD1,TRBJ1-5,few,14,TRBV5-1
CASSAPGRGNYGYTF,TGTGCCAGCAGTGCCCCCGGCAGGGGGAACTATGGCTACACCTTC,TRBD1,TRBJ1-2,-,15,TRBV6-5
CAWGAGGPRTQYF,TGTGCCTGGGGAGCGGGGGGTCCGCGAACGCAGTACTTC,TRBD2,TRBJ2-7,few,13,TRBV30
CASSLRRQGRSGTEAFF,TGTGCCAGCAGCTTACGGCGACAGGGTCGTAGTGGCACTGAAGCTTTCTTT,TRBD1,TRBJ1-1,-,17,TRBV11-2
CASSLAGGGNQETQYF,TGTGCCAGCAGCTTGGCCGGCGGGGGGAATCAAGAGACCCAGTACTTC,TRBD2,TRBJ2-5,-,16,TRBV5-4
CASSLSISNQPQHF,TGTGCCAGCAGCTTAAGCATTAGCAATCAGCCCCAGCATTTT,-,TRBJ1-5,-,14,TRBV7-9
CASSHTDRVYEQYF,TGTGCCAGCAGCCATACGGACAGGGTCTACGAGCAGTACTTC,TRBD1,TRBJ2-7,-,14,TRBV5-8
CASRKDRVTDTQYF,TGTGCCAGCAGGAAGGACAGGGTCACAGATACGCAGTATTTT,TRBD1,TRBJ2-3,-,14,TRBV6-1
CASSSGSGGRTDTQYF,TGCGCCAGCAGCTCGGGTAGCGGGGGACGCACAGATACGCAGTATTTT,TRBD2,TRBJ2-3,few,16,TRBV5-1
CASDRGDSFNYGYTF,TGTGCCAGCGATCGAGGGGACAGTTTTAACTATGGCTACACCTTC,TRBD1,TRBJ1-2,-,15,TRBV6-7
CASSLTSGGDEQFF,TGTGCCAGCAGCCTGACTAGCGGGGGAGATGAGCAGTTCTTC,TRBD2,TRBJ2-1,few,14,TRBV7-9
CASSLAYVDRIGTF,TGTGCCAGCAGCTTAGCCTACGTAGACAGGATAGGCACCTTC,-,TRBJ1-2,-,14,TRBV7-9
CASSYGVGRETQYF,TGTGCCAGCAGTTACGGCGTGGGCCGCGAGACCCAGTACTTC,-,TRBJ2-5,-,14,TRBV6-5
CASTSLLDRNTGELFF,TGTGCCAGCACCTCGCTGTTGGACAGGAACACCGGGGAGCTGTTTTTT,-,TRBJ2-2,-,16,TRBV2
CAAQGLMNTEAFF,TGTGCCGCTCAGGGTTTGATGAACACTGAAGCTTTCTTT,-,TRBJ1-1,few,13,TRBV7-9
CASSSLGRGNGYTF,TGTGCCAGCAGCTCCCTGGGGAGGGGAAATGGCTACACCTTC,-,TRBJ1-2,-,14,TRBV7-9
CASHGQVNSPLHF,TGTGCCAGCCATGGGCAGGTTAATTCACCCCTCCACTTT,-,TRBJ1-6,few,13,TRBV2
CAWIPQISGNTIYF,TGTGCCTGGATCCCGCAGATCTCTGGAAACACCATATATTTT,-,TRBJ1-3,-,14,TRBV30
CASSLGLVQFF,TGTGCCAGCAGCTTAGGACTAGTGCAGTTCTTC,-,TRBJ2-1,-,11,TRBV7-8
CASSLVVLGGGNTGELFF,TGTGCCAGCAGCTTAGTGGTTCTCGGGGGGGGGAACACCGGGGAGCTGTTTTTT,TRBD2,TRBJ2-2,few,18,TRBV7-2
CASSSRLGGGSTEAFF,TGTGCCAGTAGTTCTCGCCTGGGTGGCGGTAGCACTGAAGCTTTCTTT,-,TRBJ1-1,-,16,TRBV19
CASSAAGQLAFF,TGTGCCAGCAGCGCGGCGGGGCAGCTTGCTTTCTTT,-,TRBJ1-1,once,12,TRBV6-4
CASSSPDSFTEAFF,TGTGCCAGCAGTTCCCCGGACAGTTTCACTGAAGCTTTCTTT,-,TRBJ1-1,-,14,TRBV6-1
CASSSRTGSNQPQHF,TGTGCCAGCAGCTCCCGGACAGGGAGTAATCAGCCCCAGCATTTT,TRBD1,TRBJ1-5,-,15,TRBV7-2
CASSLQGPAFAYNEQFF,TGTGCCAGCAGTCTCCAGGGTCCGGCTTTCGCCTACAATGAGCAGTTCTTC,-,TRBJ2-1,once,17,TRBV2